This T cell receptor beta chain was profiled in a study of blood T cell repertoires in COVID-19. In the study overall: From the United States, Italy and Spain came samples of acute and convalescent COVID-19. PBMCs, B-cell-depleted T cells, or T cells provided the cDNA or gDNA that made up the material.

The CDR3 has 16 residues. Per germline, CDR1 SGDLS and CDR2 YYNGEE. V was clipped by 3 bases and J by 2 bases; unmatched bases: 8. As processed by the authors: Using reference gene primer amplification, nucleated cell counts were estimated. Libraries were prepared by immunoSEQ multiplex PCR; TCRdb keeps only in-frame clonotypes and omits some of them. V, J and clone size are those of that table, while D and trimming were read from the DNA. The repertoire holds 35,000 to 45,000 clones, with roughly three quarters as singletons. This chain links TRBV9 with TRBJ2-5, with 9 bases lining up with TRBD1. The TCR was taken from a woman aged 80 or over with acute or convalescent COVID-19. The sequencing input was peripheral blood. The CDR3 nucleotides are TGTGCCAGCAGCGGGTACAGGGGGCTGGGACAAGAGACCCAGTACTTC. Protein product: CASSGYRGLGQETQYF.